This TCR beta chain came from a study of HIV-infected patients and healthy controls. The ends lost 5 bases at V and 0 bases at J; junction bases unmatched: 7. Germline V gene data show CDR1 as DFQATT and CDR2 as SNEGSKA (reference sequence). The CDR3 length is 15 residues. Via MiXCR, TCRdb re-called the 5' RACE reads, giving one row per CDR3 protein. The sample has some 70,000 distinct CDR3 sequences, 19% seen once. This chain uses TRBV20-1 with TRBJ2-1; 7 nucleotides agree with TRBD2. The clonotype originates from a human donor in good health. Sequences were obtained from CD4+ T cells from blood. The DNA of the CDR3 is TGCAGTGCTGGCCGCGGGGGAAGCTCCTACAATGAGCAGTTCTTC. It is translated as CSAGRGGSSYNEQFF.